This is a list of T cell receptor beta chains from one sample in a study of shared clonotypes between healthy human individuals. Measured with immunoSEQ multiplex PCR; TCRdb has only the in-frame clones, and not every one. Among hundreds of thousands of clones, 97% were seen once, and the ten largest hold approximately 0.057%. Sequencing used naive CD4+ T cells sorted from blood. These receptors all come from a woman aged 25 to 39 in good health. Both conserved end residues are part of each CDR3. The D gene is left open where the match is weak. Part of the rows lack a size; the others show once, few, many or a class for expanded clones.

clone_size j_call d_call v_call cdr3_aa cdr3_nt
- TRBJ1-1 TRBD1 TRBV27 CASSTGTGGTEAFF TGTGCCAGCAGTACCGGGACAGGAGGGACTGAAGCTTTCTTT
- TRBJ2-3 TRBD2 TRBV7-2 CASSRYAGGTDTQYF TGTGCCAGCAGCCGTTATGCGGGAGGGACAGATACGCAGTATTTT
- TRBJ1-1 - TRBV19 CASSINPNTEAFF TGTGCCAGTAGTATTAACCCGAACACTGAAGCTTTCTTT
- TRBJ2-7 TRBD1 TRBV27 CASRSTGGSEQYF TGTGCCAGCAGGTCGACAGGGGGCTCCGAGCAGTACTTC
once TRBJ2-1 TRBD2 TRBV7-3 CASSLYLAGYNEQFF TGTGCCAGCAGCTTATACCTAGCGGGATACAATGAGCAGTTCTTC
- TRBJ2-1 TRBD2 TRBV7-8 CASSLGGRTVDNEQFF TGTGCCAGCAGCTTGGGCGGGAGGACAGTAGACAATGAGCAGTTCTTC
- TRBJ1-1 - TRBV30 CAWSVRGVTEAFF TGTGCCTGGAGTGTACGGGGGGTGACTGAAGCTTTCTTT
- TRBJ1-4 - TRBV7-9 CASSLDWATNEKLFF TGTGCCAGCAGCTTAGATTGGGCAACTAATGAAAAACTGTTTTTT
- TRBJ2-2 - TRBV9 CASSVEGQGITGELFF TGTGCCAGCAGCGTAGAAGGTCAGGGGATAACCGGGGAGCTGTTTTTT
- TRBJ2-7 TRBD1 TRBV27 CASSLYWDRTYEQYF TGTGCCAGCAGTTTATATTGGGACAGAACCTACGAGCAGTACTTC
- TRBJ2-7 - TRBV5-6 CASSLGYEQYF TGTGCCAGCAGCTTGGGTTACGAGCAGTACTTC
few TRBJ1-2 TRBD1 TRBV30 CAWSVLLGQMGYTF TGTGCCTGGAGTGTATTGCTGGGACAGATGGGCTACACCTTC
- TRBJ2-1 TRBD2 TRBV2 CASSSIAGGPFNEQFF TGTGCCAGCAGTTCCATTGCGGGAGGGCCCTTCAATGAGCAGTTCTTC
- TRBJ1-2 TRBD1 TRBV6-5 CASRPTGAEYGYTF TGTGCCAGCAGACCCACAGGGGCCGAATATGGCTACACCTTC
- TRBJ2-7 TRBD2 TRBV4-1 CASSQGLAGSSYEQYF TGCGCCAGCAGCCAAGGACTAGCGGGGTCGAGCTACGAGCAGTACTTC
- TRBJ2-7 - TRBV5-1 CASRGGSYEQYF TGCGCCAGCCGAGGGGGCTCCTACGAGCAGTACTTC
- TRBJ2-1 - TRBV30 CAWKRTSYNEQFF TGTGCCTGGAAGAGGACTTCCTACAATGAGCAGTTCTTC
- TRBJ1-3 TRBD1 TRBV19 CATSGTGGPGNTIYF TGTGCCACCTCCGGGACAGGGGGCCCTGGAAACACCATATATTTT
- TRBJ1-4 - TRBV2 CASIGTQGLGEKLFF TGTGCCAGCATCGGAACCCAGGGGTTAGGAGAAAAACTGTTTTTT
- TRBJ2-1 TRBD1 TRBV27 CASRQGISSYNEQFF TGTGCCAGCAGACAGGGGATCAGCTCCTACAATGAGCAGTTCTTC
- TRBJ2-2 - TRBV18 CASSRTGPPTGELFF TGTGCCAGCTCTAGGACCGGGCCACCCACCGGGGAGCTGTTTTTT
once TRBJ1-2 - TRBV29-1 CSVGEVGYGYTF TGCAGCGTTGGAGAGGTCGGCTATGGCTACACCTTC
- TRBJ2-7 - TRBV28 CASSLWGGPYEQYF TGTGCCAGCAGTTTATGGGGAGGCCCCTACGAGCAGTACTTC
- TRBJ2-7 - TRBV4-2 CASSQGPESYEQYF TGTGCCAGCAGCCAAGGGCCGGAATCCTACGAGCAGTACTTC
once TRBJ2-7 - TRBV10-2 CASSDLSDYEQYF TGCGCCAGCAGTGATCTTAGCGACTACGAGCAGTACTTC